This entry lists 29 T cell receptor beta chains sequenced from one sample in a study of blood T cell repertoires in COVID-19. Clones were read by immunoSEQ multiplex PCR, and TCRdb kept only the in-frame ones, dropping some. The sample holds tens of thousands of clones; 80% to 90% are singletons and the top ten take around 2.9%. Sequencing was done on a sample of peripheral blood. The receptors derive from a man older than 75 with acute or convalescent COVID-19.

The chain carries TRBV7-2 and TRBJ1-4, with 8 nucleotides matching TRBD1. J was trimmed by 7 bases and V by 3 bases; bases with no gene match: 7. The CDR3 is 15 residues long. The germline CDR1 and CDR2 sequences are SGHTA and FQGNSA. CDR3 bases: TGTGCCAGCAGCTTGCTACAGGGGGGAGGTGAAAAACTGTTTTTT. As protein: CASSLLQGGGEKLFF.

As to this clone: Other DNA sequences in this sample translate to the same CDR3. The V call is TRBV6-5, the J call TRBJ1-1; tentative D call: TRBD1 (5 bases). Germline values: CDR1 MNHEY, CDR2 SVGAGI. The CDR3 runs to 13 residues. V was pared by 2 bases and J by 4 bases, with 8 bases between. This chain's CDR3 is CASSYGGGTEAFF. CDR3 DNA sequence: TGTGCCAGCAGTTACGGGGGAGGCACTGAAGCTTTCTTT.

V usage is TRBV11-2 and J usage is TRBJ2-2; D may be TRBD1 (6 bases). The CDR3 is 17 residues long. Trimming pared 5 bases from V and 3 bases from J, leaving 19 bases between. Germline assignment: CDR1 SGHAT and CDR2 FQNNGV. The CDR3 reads CASSLLAGTGYTGELFF. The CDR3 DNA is TGTGCCAGCAGCCTCCTGGCTGGTACAGGGTACACCGGGGAGCTGTTTTTT.

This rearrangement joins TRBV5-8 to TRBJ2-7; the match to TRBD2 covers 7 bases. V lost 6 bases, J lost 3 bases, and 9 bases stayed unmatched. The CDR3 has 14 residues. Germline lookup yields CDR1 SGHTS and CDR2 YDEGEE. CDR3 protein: CASTMGGDIYEQYF. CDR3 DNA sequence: TGTGCCAGCACCATGGGAGGGGATATCTACGAGCAGTACTTC.

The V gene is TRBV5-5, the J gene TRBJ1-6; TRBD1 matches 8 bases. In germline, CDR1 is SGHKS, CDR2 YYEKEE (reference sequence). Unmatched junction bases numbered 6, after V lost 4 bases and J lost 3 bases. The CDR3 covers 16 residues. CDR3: CASSSYRGGYNSPLHF. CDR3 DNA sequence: TGTGCCAGCAGCAGCTACAGGGGGGGCTATAATTCACCCCTCCACTTT.

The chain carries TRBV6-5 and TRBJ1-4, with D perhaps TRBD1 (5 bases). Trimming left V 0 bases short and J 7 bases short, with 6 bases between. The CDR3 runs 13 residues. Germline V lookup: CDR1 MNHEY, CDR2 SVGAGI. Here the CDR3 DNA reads TGTGCCAGCAGTTACTCGACAGTTGAAAAACTGTTTTTT. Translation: CASSYSTVEKLFF.

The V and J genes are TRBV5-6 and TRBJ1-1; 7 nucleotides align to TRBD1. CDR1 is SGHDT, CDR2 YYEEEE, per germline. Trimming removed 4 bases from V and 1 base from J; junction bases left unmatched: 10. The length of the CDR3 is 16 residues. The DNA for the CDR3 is TGTGCCAGCAGCGCAAGATACAGGGGAGGGAACACTGAAGCTTTCTTT. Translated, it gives CASSARYRGGNTEAFF.

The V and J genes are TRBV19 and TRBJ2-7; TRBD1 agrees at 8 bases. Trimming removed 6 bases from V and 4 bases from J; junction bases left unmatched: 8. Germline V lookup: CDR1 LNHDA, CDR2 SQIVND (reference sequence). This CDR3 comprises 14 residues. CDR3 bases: TGTGCCAGTAGCGACAGGGGTGGGGCTTACGAGCAGTACTTC. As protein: CASSDRGGAYEQYF.

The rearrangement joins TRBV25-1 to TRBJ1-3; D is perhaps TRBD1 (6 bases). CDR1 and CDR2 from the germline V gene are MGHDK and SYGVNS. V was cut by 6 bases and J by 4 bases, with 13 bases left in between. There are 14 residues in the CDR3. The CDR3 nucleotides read TGTGCCAGCAGCCCCCAGGGGTTAGGAAACACCATATATTTT. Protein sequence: CASSPQGLGNTIYF. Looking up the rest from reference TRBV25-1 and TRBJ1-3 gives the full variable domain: EADIYQTPRYLVIGTGKKITLECSQTMGHDKMYWYQQDPGMELHLIHYSYGVNSTEKGDLSSESTVSRIRTEHFPLTLESARPSHTSQYLCASSPQGLGNTIYFGEGSWLTVV.

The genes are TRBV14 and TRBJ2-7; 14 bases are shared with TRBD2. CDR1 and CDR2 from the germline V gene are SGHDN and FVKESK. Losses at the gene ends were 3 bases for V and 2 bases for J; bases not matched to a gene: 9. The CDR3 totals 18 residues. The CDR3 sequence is CASSHLGLAGVRTYEQYF. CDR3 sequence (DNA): TGTGCCAGCAGCCATTTGGGACTAGCGGGGGTCCGGACCTACGAGCAGTACTTC.

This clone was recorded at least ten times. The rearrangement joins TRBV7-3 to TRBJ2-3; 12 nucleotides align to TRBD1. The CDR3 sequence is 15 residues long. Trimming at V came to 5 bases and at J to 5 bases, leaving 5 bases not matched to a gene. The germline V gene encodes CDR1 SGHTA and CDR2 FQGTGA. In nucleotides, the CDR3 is TGTGCCAGCAGCAACCGGGACAGGGGGCAAGATACGCAGTATTTT. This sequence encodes CASSNRDRGQDTQYF.

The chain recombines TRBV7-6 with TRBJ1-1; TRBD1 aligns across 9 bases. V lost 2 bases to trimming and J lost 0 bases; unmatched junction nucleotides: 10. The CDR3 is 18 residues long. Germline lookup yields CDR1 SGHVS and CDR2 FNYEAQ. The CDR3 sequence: CASSLLGPGTGMNTEAFF. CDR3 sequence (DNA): TGTGCCAGCAGCTTATTGGGTCCCGGGACAGGGATGAACACTGAAGCTTTCTTT. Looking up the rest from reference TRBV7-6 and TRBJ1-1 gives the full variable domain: GAGVSQSPRYKVTKRGQDVALRCDPISGHVSLYWYRQALGQGPEFLTYFNYEAQQDKSGLPNDRFSAERPEGSISTLTIQRTEQRDSAMYRCASSLLGPGTGMNTEAFFGQGTRLTVV.

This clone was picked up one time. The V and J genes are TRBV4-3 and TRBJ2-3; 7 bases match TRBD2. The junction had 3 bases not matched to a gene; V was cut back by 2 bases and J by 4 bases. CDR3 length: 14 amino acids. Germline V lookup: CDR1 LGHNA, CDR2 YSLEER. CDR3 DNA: TGCGCCAGCAGCCAACGACTAGCCTCAGATACGCAGTATTTT. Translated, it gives CASSQRLASDTQYF.

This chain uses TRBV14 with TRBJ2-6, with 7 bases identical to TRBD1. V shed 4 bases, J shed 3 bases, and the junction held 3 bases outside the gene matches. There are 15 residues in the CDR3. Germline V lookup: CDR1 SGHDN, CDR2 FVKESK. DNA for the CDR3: TGTGCCAGCAGCCGGGACAGCAGTGGGGCCAACGTCCTGACTTTC. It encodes CASSRDSSGANVLTF.

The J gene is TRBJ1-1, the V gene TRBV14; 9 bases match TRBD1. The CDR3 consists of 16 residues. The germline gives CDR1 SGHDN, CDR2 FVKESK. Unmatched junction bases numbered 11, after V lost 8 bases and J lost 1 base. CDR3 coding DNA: TGTGCCAGCGCTCCAATACAGGGGGCTGGGAACACTGAAGCTTTCTTT. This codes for CASAPIQGAGNTEAFF.

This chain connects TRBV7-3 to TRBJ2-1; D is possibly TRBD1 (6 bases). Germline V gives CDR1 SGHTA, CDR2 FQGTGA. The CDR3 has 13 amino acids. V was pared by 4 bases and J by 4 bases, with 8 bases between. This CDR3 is CASSSQGYNEQFF. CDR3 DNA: TGTGCCAGCAGCTCTCAGGGGTACAATGAGCAGTTCTTC.

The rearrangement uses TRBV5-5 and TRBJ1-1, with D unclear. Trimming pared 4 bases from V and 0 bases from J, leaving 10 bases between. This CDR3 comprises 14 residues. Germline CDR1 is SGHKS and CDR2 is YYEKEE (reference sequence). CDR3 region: CASSQLGVNTEAFF. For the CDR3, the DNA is TGTGCCAGCAGCCAGCTAGGCGTGAACACTGAAGCTTTCTTT.

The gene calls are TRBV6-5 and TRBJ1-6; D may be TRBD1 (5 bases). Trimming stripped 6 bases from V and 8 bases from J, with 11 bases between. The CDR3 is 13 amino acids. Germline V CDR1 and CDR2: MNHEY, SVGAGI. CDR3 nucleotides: TGTGCCAGCAGAACAGGATCTGATTCACCCCTCCACTTT. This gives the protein CASRTGSDSPLHF.

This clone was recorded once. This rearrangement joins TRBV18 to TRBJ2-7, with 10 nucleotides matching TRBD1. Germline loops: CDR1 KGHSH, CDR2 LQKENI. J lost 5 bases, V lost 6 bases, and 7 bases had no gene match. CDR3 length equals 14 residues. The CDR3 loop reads CASSLRDRGHEQYF. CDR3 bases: TGTGCCAGCTCGCTCCGGGACAGGGGCCACGAGCAGTACTTC. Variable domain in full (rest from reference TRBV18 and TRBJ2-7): NAGVMQNPRHLVRRRGQEARLRCSPMKGHSHVYWYRQLPEEGLKFMVYLQKENIIDESGMPKERFSAEFPKEGPSILRIQQVVRGDSAAYFCASSLRDRGHEQYFGPGTRLTVT.

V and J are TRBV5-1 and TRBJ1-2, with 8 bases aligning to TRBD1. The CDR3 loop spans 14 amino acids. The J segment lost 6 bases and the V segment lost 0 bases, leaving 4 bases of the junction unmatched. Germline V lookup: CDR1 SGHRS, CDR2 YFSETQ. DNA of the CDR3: TGCGCCAGCAGCTTGGGGGACAGGACTCATGGCTACACCTTC. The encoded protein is CASSLGDRTHGYTF.

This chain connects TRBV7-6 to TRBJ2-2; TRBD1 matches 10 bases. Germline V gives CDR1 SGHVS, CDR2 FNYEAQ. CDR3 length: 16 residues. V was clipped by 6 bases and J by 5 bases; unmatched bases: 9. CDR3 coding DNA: TGTGCCAGCAGGTCTGGGACAGGGGCTAAGACCGGGGAGCTGTTTTTT. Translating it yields CASRSGTGAKTGELFF.

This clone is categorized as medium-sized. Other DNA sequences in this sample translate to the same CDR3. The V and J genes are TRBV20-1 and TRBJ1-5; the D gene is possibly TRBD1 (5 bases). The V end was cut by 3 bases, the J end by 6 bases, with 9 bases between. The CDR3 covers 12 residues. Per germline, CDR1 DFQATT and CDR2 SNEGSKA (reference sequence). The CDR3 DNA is TGCAGTGCTAGTCGTCAGGGTCAGCCCCAGCATTTT. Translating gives CSASRQGQPQHF.

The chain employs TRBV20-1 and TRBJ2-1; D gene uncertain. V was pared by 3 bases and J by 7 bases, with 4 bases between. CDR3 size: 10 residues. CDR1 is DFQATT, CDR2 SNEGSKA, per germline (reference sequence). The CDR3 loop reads CSASRNEQFF. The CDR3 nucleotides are TGCAGTGCTAGTCGGAATGAGCAGTTCTTC.

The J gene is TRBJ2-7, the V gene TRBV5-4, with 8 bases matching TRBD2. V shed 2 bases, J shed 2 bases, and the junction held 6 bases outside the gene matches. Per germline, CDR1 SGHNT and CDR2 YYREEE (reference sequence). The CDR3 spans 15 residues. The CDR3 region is CASSFLSGTAYEQYF. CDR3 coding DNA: TGTGCCAGCAGCTTCCTTAGCGGGACCGCCTACGAGCAGTACTTC. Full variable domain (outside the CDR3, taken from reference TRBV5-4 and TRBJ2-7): ETGVTQSPTHLIKTRGQQVTLRCSSQSGHNTVSWYQQALGQGPQFIFQYYREEENGRGNFPPRFSGLQFPNYSSELNVNALELDDSALYLCASSFLSGTAYEQYFGPGTRLTVT.

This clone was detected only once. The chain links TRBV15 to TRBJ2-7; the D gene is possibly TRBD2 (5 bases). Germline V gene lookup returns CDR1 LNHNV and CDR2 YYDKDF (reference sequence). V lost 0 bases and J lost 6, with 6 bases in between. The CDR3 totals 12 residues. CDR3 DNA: TGTGCCACCAGCAGAGATGGAGGCGAGCAGTACTTC. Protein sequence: CATSRDGGEQYF.

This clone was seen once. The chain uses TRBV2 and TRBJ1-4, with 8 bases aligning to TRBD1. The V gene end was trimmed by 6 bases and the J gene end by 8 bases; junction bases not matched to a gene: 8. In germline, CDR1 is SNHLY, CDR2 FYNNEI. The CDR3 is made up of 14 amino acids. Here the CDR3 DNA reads TGTGCCAGCAGCGTAAAACAGGGGGGAGAAAAACTGTTTTTT. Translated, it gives CASSVKQGGEKLFF.

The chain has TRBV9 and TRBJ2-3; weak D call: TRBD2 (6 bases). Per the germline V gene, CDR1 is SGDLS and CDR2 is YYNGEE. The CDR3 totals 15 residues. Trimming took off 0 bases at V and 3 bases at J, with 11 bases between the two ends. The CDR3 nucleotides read TGTGCCAGCAGCGTAGATTCGCTAGCGACAGATACGCAGTATTTT. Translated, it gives CASSVDSLATDTQYF.

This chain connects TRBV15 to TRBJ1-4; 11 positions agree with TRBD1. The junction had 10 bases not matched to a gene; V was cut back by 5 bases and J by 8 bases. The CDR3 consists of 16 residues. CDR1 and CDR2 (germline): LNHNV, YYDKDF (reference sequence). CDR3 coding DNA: TGTGCCACCAGCCCCCATGGGGGGACAGGGGGGGAAAAACTGTTTTTT. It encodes CATSPHGGTGGEKLFF. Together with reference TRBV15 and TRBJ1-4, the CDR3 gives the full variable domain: DAMVIQNPRYQVTQFGKPVTLSCSQTLNHNVMYWYQQKSSQAPKLLFHYYDKDFNNEADTPDNFQSRRPNTSFCFLDIRSPGLGDTAMYLCATSPHGGTGGEKLFFGSGTQLSVL.

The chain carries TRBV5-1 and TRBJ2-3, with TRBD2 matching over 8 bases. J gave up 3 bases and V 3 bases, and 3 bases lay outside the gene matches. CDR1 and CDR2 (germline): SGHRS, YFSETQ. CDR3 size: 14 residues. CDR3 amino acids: CASSSPGGTDTQYF. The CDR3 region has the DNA TGCGCCAGCAGCTCGCCGGGGGGGACAGATACGCAGTATTTT. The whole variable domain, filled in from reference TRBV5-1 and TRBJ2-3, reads KAGVTQTPRYLIKTRGQQVTLSCSPISGHRSVSWYQQTPGQGLQFLFEYFSETQRNKGNFPGRFSGRQFSNSRSEMNVSTLELGDSALYLCASSSPGGTDTQYFGPGTRLTVL.